The 5 T cell receptor beta chains in this list originate from one sample, sequenced in a study of T cells in tuberculosis. Generated by immunoSEQ multiplex PCR, the TCRdb table keeps only in-frame clones and is missing some. Of about 58,000 clones listed, 70% to 90% are singletons. Thawed, overnight-rested PBMC were stained with GMM-loaded CD1B tetramer, viability dye and anti-CD3, then sorted. C32 glucose monomycolate from Rhodococcus equi was loaded onto the CD1B tetramers. Material: CD1b-GMM tetramer-negative cells sorted from PBMCs. Every receptor here comes from an adult woman with latent tuberculosis.

The genes are TRBV7-9 and TRBJ2-1, with 12 positions matching TRBD2. The V gene end was trimmed by 3 bases and the J gene end by 13 bases; junction bases not matched to a gene: 7. Germline loops: CDR1 SEHNR, CDR2 FQNEAQ (reference sequence). This CDR3 spans 14 amino acids. The CDR3 protein is CASSFRLAGGPQFF. In nucleotides, the CDR3 is TGTGCCAGCAGCTTTCGGCTAGCGGGAGGGCCACAGTTCTTC.

Concerning this clone itself: The same CDR3 also results from other DNA sequences found in this sample. The chain links TRBV7-2 to TRBJ2-7; 8 bases line up with TRBD2. V shed 3 bases and J 4 bases; nucleotides not matched to a gene: 8. CDR1 SGHTA and CDR2 FQGNSA come from the germline V gene. This CDR3 has 15 residues. The CDR3: CASSFPGGEAYEQYF. The CDR3 region has the DNA TGTGCCAGCAGCTTCCCCGGGGGGGAGGCTTACGAGCAGTACTTC.

This sequence joins TRBV7-2 and TRBJ1-2; D gene ambiguous. The length of the CDR3 is 13 residues. Trimming left V 5 bases short and J 8 bases short, with 15 bases between. CDR1 SGHTA and CDR2 FQGNSA come from the germline V gene. This chain's CDR3 is CASSVQLAGGYTF. Here the CDR3 DNA reads TGTGCCAGCAGCGTCCAACTGGCCGGGGGCTACACCTTC.

This sequence joins TRBV7-9 and TRBJ1-3, with TRBD1 identical over 10 bases. CDR3 length equals 15 residues. Per germline, CDR1 SEHNR and CDR2 FQNEAQ (reference sequence). V shed 5 bases, J shed 4 bases, and the junction held 5 bases outside the gene matches. CDR3 region: CASSPRTGGGNTIYF. DNA of the CDR3: TGTGCCAGCAGCCCCAGGACAGGGGGAGGAAACACCATATATTTT.

The chain employs TRBV19 and TRBJ2-3, with a tentative D call TRBD2 (6 bases). The V gene's germline CDR1 is LNHDA and CDR2 SQIVND (reference sequence). The V and J ends lost 3 bases and 2 bases respectively, with 12 bases between them. The CDR3 is 15 residues long. The CDR3 spells CASSISRGITDTQYF. The CDR3 nucleotides read TGTGCCAGTAGTATTAGTCGGGGGATCACAGATACGCAGTATTTT.